This passage covers 29 T cell receptor beta chains from one sample sequenced in a study of cytomegalovirus exposure and HLA in healthy donors. Use of 60 Vbeta and 13 Jbeta primers characterized the PCR. The method was immunoSEQ multiplex PCR; TCRdb's version includes in-frame clones alone and lacks a portion of them. The table has roughly 160,000 clones, around 83% seen once. Input material: PBMCs. The receptors here all came from a man aged 25 to 40 in good health and CMV-seropositive.

V and J are TRBV19 and TRBJ2-7; 8 bases match TRBD2. The CDR3 covers 15 residues. V was pared by 5 bases and J by 0 bases, with 6 bases of the junction left unmatched. Germline V gene lookup returns CDR1 LNHDA and CDR2 SQIVND (reference sequence). CDR3 amino acids: CASSATSGHSYEQYF. CDR3 coding DNA: TGTGCCAGTAGTGCCACTAGCGGCCACTCCTACGAGCAGTACTTC.

This chain uses TRBV7-9 with TRBJ1-3, with D uncertain. The CDR3 sequence is 16 residues long. Germline V gives CDR1 SEHNR, CDR2 FQNEAQ (reference sequence). Trimming pared 3 bases from V and 5 bases from J, leaving 17 bases between. This chain's CDR3 is CASSLVVGYSRNTIYF. The CDR3 bases are TGTGCCAGCAGCTTGGTGGTCGGGTACTCAAGAAACACCATATATTTT. The entire variable domain, with the rest obtained from reference TRBV7-9 and TRBJ1-3, is as follows: DTGVSQNPRHKITKRGQNVTFRCDPISEHNRLYWYRQTLGQGPEFLTYFQNEAQLEKSRLLSDRFSAERPKGSFSTLEIQRTEQGDSAMYLCASSLVVGYSRNTIYFGEGSWLTVV.

The J gene is TRBJ1-2, the V gene TRBV5-4, with 11 bases aligning to TRBD1. CDR1 and CDR2 from the germline V gene are SGHNT and YYREEE (reference sequence). Trimming took 3 bases from V and 5 from J; bases not matched to a gene: 3. CDR3 size: 14 residues. The CDR3 DNA follows: TGTGCCAGCAGCTATGGACAGGGGGCTTATGGCTACACCTTC. It yields the protein CASSYGQGAYGYTF.

The chain has TRBV5-4 and TRBJ1-4; 8 positions agree with TRBD1. V lost 2 bases, J lost 3 bases, and 6 bases stayed unmatched. The CDR3 is 16 amino acids. Germline V CDR1 and CDR2: SGHNT, YYREEE (reference sequence). The CDR3 DNA follows: TGTGCCAGCAGCTTTTACTTGACAGGGGCTAATGAAAAACTGTTTTTT. Residues: CASSFYLTGANEKLFF.

This clone was counted only a few times. This chain links TRBV18 with TRBJ2-7; 10 bases are a match to TRBD2. The CDR3 has 14 residues. J lost 4 bases, V lost 6 bases, and 6 bases had no gene match. The germline gives CDR1 KGHSH, CDR2 LQKENI. The CDR3 loop is CASSASGSLYEQYF. The CDR3, as DNA: TGTGCCAGCTCTGCTAGCGGGAGTTTGTACGAGCAGTACTTC.

This sequence joins TRBV9 and TRBJ1-1; TRBD1 is a possible D gene (5 bases). The CDR3 sequence is 14 residues long. Trimming pared 2 bases from V and 0 bases from J, leaving 8 bases between. Germline CDR1 reads SGDLS; CDR2 reads YYNGEE. CDR3 in DNA: TGTGCCAGCAGCGTGGGGCCGATGAACACTGAAGCTTTCTTT. This translates into CASSVGPMNTEAFF. The entire variable domain, with the rest obtained from reference TRBV9 and TRBJ1-1, is as follows: DSGVTQTPKHLITATGQRVTLRCSPRSGDLSVYWYQQSLDQGLQFLIQYYNGEERAKGNILERFSAQQFPDLHSELNLSSLELGDSALYFCASSVGPMNTEAFFGQGTRLTVV.

The chain carries TRBV10-2 and TRBJ2-7; the match to TRBD1 covers 12 bases. Trimming at V came to 3 bases and at J to 3 bases, leaving 6 bases not matched to a gene. Germline CDR1 WSHSY, CDR2 SAAADI. The CDR3 length is 16 residues. CDR3 loop: CASSEGGTGGDYEQYF. CDR3 coding DNA: TGCGCCAGCAGTGAAGGGGGGACAGGGGGCGACTACGAGCAGTACTTC.

This chain joins TRBV25-1 and TRBJ2-1; D is uncertain. The CDR3 length is 15 residues. Trimming removed 1 base from V and 7 bases from J, with 14 bases in between. Looked up from germline, CDR1 is MGHDK and CDR2 is SYGVNS. The CDR3 DNA is TGTGCCAGCAGTGAATTTGGAAACTTAGCTAATGAGCAGTTCTTC. Translated: CASSEFGNLANEQFF.

V gene TRBV5-4 combines with J gene TRBJ1-1, with D possibly being TRBD1 (5 bases). There are 15 residues in the CDR3. The V gene's germline CDR1 is SGHNT and CDR2 YYREEE (reference sequence). V gave up 2 bases and J gave up 4 bases, with 15 bases separating them. DNA of the CDR3: TGTGCCAGCAGCTTCGGAGGGGAAGGAAGCACTGAAGCTTTCTTT. It specifies CASSFGGEGSTEAFF. The full variable domain, its missing parts supplied by reference TRBV5-4 and TRBJ1-1, is ETGVTQSPTHLIKTRGQQVTLRCSSQSGHNTVSWYQQALGQGPQFIFQYYREEENGRGNFPPRFSGLQFPNYSSELNVNALELDDSALYLCASSFGGEGSTEAFFGQGTRLTVV.

V usage is TRBV12-5 and J usage is TRBJ1-1; 10 positions match TRBD1. This CDR3 is 16 amino acids long. V was clipped by 1 base and J by 2 bases; unmatched bases: 4. Germline V lookup: CDR1 LGHNT, CDR2 FRNRAP. As DNA, the CDR3 is TGTGCTAGTGGTTTGGGATGGGACAGGGGAAACACTGAAGCTTTCTTT. Its protein product is CASGLGWDRGNTEAFF. The full variable domain, completed using reference TRBV12-5 and TRBJ1-1, is DARVTQTPRHKVTEMGQEVTMRCQPILGHNTVFWYRQTMMQGLELLAYFRNRAPLDDSGMPKDRFSAEMPDATLATLKIQPSEPRDSAVYFCASGLGWDRGNTEAFFGQGTRLTVV.

This rearrangement joins TRBV5-1 to TRBJ2-6, with D uncertain. Trimming took off 2 bases at V and 7 bases at J, with 10 bases between the two ends. Germline loops: CDR1 SGHRS, CDR2 YFSETQ. The CDR3 totals 14 residues. CDR3 region: CASSFRLGANVLTF. CDR3 sequence (DNA): TGCGCCAGCAGCTTCAGGCTTGGAGCCAACGTCCTGACTTTC.

Comments on this clone: Other DNA sequences of this sample code for an identical CDR3. The chain joins TRBV6-5 to TRBJ2-3, with D possibly TRBD1 on 5 matching bases. The CDR3 totals 13 residues. V was shortened by 2 bases and J by 5 bases, with 8 bases between the two germline ends. The germline V gene has CDR1 MNHEY and CDR2 SVGAGI. The CDR3 DNA sequence: TGTGCCAGCAGTTACCAGGGTGGAGATACGCAGTATTTT. Translating gives CASSYQGGDTQYF.

V gene TRBV4-1 combines with J gene TRBJ2-1; 8 positions match TRBD1. Trimming at V came to 0 bases and at J to 4 bases, leaving 8 bases not matched to a gene. The germline V gene has CDR1 MGHRA and CDR2 YSYEKL. This CDR3 spans 17 amino acids. This chain's CDR3 is CASSQDRSWTGYNEQFF. CDR3 coding DNA: TGCGCCAGCAGCCAAGATAGGTCCTGGACAGGGTACAATGAGCAGTTCTTC.

The genes are TRBV19 and TRBJ1-2; 8 nucleotides align to TRBD1. The CDR3 is 16 amino acids. V gave up 10 bases and J gave up 4 bases; unmatched junction bases: 17. The V gene's germline CDR1 is LNHDA and CDR2 SQIVND (reference sequence). CDR3 coding DNA: TGTGCCACCTCCGCGGCTCCCGGACAGGGTATCTATGGCTACACCTTC. Its protein product is CATSAAPGQGIYGYTF.

This chain links TRBV2 with TRBJ2-4; 7 nucleotides align to TRBD2. Losses at the gene ends were 6 bases for V and 5 bases for J; bases not matched to a gene: 4. Germline CDR1 is SNHLY and CDR2 is FYNNEI. CDR3 size: 13 residues. CDR3 in DNA: TGTGCCAGCAGGGGACTAACCGAAAACATTCAGTACTTC. Its protein is CASRGLTENIQYF. The whole variable domain, remainder taken from reference TRBV2 and TRBJ2-4, is EPEVTQTPSHQVTQMGQEVILRCVPISNHLYFYWYRQILGQKVEFLVSFYNNEISEKSEIFDDQFSVERPDGSNFTLKIRSTKLEDSAMYFCASRGLTENIQYFGAGTRLSVL.

V and J are TRBV5-5 and TRBJ1-1, with a possible D match to TRBD1 (5 bases). Per germline, CDR1 SGHKS and CDR2 YYEKEE (reference sequence). Trimming took off 2 bases at V and 1 base at J, with 6 bases between the two ends. The CDR3 covers 13 residues. The CDR3 nucleotides are TGTGCCAGCAGCTTTGACAGGAACACTGAAGCTTTCTTT. This translates into CASSFDRNTEAFF. The complete variable domain, with remaining parts taken from reference TRBV5-5 and TRBJ1-1, reads DAGVTQSPTHLIKTRGQQVTLRCSPISGHKSVSWYQQVLGQGPQFIFQYYEKEERGRGNFPDRFSARQFPNYSSELNVNALLLGDSALYLCASSFDRNTEAFFGQGTRLTVV.

The chain employs TRBV10-2 and TRBJ2-7; 8 positions agree with TRBD2. Germline trimming cut 8 bases from V and 1 base from J; bases unmatched to any gene: 7. Per germline, CDR1 WSHSY and CDR2 SAAADI. This CDR3 comprises 14 residues. The CDR3 DNA follows: TGCGCCAGCGGTGGGACTAGTTGGTCCTACGAGCAGTACTTC. The encoded protein is CASGGTSWSYEQYF.

The chain recombines TRBV12-5 with TRBJ1-3, with 8 bases aligning to TRBD1. This CDR3 has 14 residues. Germline loops: CDR1 LGHNT, CDR2 FRNRAP. Trimming removed 6 bases from V and 4 bases from J; junction bases left unmatched: 5. CDR3 coding DNA: TGTGCTAGTGGGTCAGGACAGGGAGGAAACACCATATATTTT. It yields the protein CASGSGQGGNTIYF.

The chain carries TRBV11-2 and TRBJ1-1; 7 nucleotides align to TRBD1. Germline V lookup: CDR1 SGHAT, CDR2 FQNNGV. With 2 bases clipped from V and 3 bases from J, the junction kept 12 bases outside the gene matches. The CDR3 spans 17 residues. CDR3 residues: CASSLWTLQGMHTEAFF. The DNA for the CDR3 is TGTGCCAGCAGCTTATGGACGTTACAGGGGATGCACACTGAAGCTTTCTTT. The full variable domain, in which reference TRBV11-2 and TRBJ1-1 provide the parts outside the CDR3, is EAGVAQSPRYKIIEKRQSVAFWCNPISGHATLYWYQQILGQGPKLLIQFQNNGVVDDSQLPKDRFSAERLKGVDSTLKIQPAKLEDSAVYLCASSLWTLQGMHTEAFFGQGTRLTVV.

In this sample, this clone turned up once. The J gene is TRBJ1-2, the V gene TRBV4-2; 11 bases match TRBD1. V dropped 0 bases and J dropped 4; count of bases not matched to a gene: 4. The CDR3 sequence is 16 residues long. Germline assignment: CDR1 LGHNA and CDR2 YNFKEQ. DNA for the CDR3: TGTGCCAGCAGCCAAGATTTTGGACAGGGGGCCTATGGCTACACCTTC. As protein: CASSQDFGQGAYGYTF.

The chain has TRBV18 and TRBJ2-2, with 8 bases fitting TRBD2. This CDR3 has 16 residues. V lost 3 bases and J lost 0; bases outside the gene matches: 3. Germline-derived CDR1 and CDR2 are KGHSH and LQKENI. The CDR3 DNA follows: TGTGCCAGCTCACCGAGCGGGAGCGCGAACACCGGGGAGCTGTTTTTT. Its translation is CASSPSGSANTGELFF.

This chain uses TRBV19 with TRBJ2-1; 7 bases agree with TRBD2. The CDR3 covers 15 residues. Trimming took 8 bases from V and 6 from J; bases not matched to a gene: 13. Germline values: CDR1 LNHDA, CDR2 SQIVND (reference sequence). In DNA form, the CDR3 reads TGTGCCAGTCGGAAGCCGGGACTACGTTTCAATGAGCAGTTCTTC. Translated, it gives CASRKPGLRFNEQFF.

The chain has TRBV2 and TRBJ2-7; 12 bases are shared with TRBD2. V gave up 3 bases and J gave up 7 bases; unmatched junction bases: 7. This CDR3 comprises 15 residues. Germline V lookup: CDR1 SNHLY, CDR2 FYNNEI. CDR3 sequence: CASSDRLAGGKEQYV. Written as DNA, the CDR3 is TGTGCCAGCAGTGATCGGCTAGCGGGAGGGAAGGAGCAGTACGTC.

The chain has TRBV4-2 and TRBJ2-2; TRBD1 matches 9 bases. V shed 6 bases and J 6 bases; nucleotides not matched to a gene: 5. CDR3 size: 14 residues. Germline V gives CDR1 LGHNA, CDR2 YNFKEQ. The CDR3 nucleotides read TGTGCCAGCAGTGGGACAGGGAAGGCCGGGGAGCTGTTTTTT. Encoded protein: CASSGTGKAGELFF.

This clone was recorded once. V and J are TRBV28 and TRBJ1-5, with D perhaps matching TRBD1 (5 bases). CDR1 and CDR2 from the germline V gene are MDHEN and SYDVKM. CDR3 length: 14 amino acids. V lost 6 bases and J lost 7, with 16 bases in between. In nucleotides, the CDR3 is TGTGCCAGCAGCACCGACAGAGTGAGGCAGCCCCAGCATTTT. This encodes CASSTDRVRQPQHF. Complete variable domain (other parts from reference TRBV28 and TRBJ1-5): DVKVTQSSRYLVKRTGEKVFLECVQDMDHENMFWYRQDPGLGLRLIYFSYDVKMKEKGDIPEGYSVSREKKERFSLILESASTNQTSMYLCASSTDRVRQPQHFGDGTRLSIL.

The chain carries TRBV29-1 and TRBJ2-7; possible D gene TRBD1, 6 bases. The CDR3 totals 13 residues. Trimming took 5 bases from V and 3 from J, leaving 14 bases between them. Germline lookup yields CDR1 SQVTM and CDR2 ANQGSEA. CDR3 region: CSVYVAGVYEQYF. For the CDR3, the DNA is TGCAGCGTTTACGTCGCAGGGGTCTACGAGCAGTACTTC.

The chain employs TRBV2 and TRBJ2-5; weak D call: TRBD2 (6 bases). Germline lookup yields CDR1 SNHLY and CDR2 FYNNEI. V was shortened by 5 bases and J by 5 bases, with 12 bases between the two germline ends. The CDR3 consists of 13 residues. CDR3 DNA sequence: TGTGCCAGCAGTACTAGCAGGTCCGAGACCCAGTACTTC. Protein: CASSTSRSETQYF. Looking up the rest from reference TRBV2 and TRBJ2-5 gives the full variable domain: EPEVTQTPSHQVTQMGQEVILRCVPISNHLYFYWYRQILGQKVEFLVSFYNNEISEKSEIFDDQFSVERPDGSNFTLKIRSTKLEDSAMYFCASSTSRSETQYFGPGTRLLVL.

V is TRBV27 and J is TRBJ1-1, with 8 bases matching TRBD1. CDR3 length equals 15 residues. J was trimmed by 4 bases and V by 4 bases; bases with no gene match: 8. The V gene's germline CDR1 is MNHEY and CDR2 SMNVEV (reference sequence). CDR3 nucleotide sequence: TGTGCCAGCAGTTCCAGGACAGGGAAGACCACTGAAGCTTTCTTT. Translation gives CASSSRTGKTTEAFF.

This chain uses TRBV11-3 with TRBJ2-7; TRBD2 agrees at 8 bases. The CDR3 is 14 amino acids. V was pared by 0 bases and J by 6 bases, with 4 bases of the junction left unmatched. Germline values: CDR1 SGHNT, CDR2 YENEEA. The CDR3 here is CASSLDGRALEQYV. CDR3 nucleotides: TGTGCCAGCAGCTTAGACGGGAGGGCGCTCGAGCAGTACGTC.